This T cell receptor beta chain was recovered during a study of CD8 T cells in ankylosing spondylitis (dated by TCRdb to about 2017). Regarding the research as a whole: The study set out to find disease-linked TCR variants by profiling T cell receptor beta repertoires in ankylosing spondylitis patients and healthy donors. The full study cohort was made up of about 25 ankylosing spondylitis patients and fewer than 120 healthy donors. Peripheral blood was sampled, and synovial fluid was also collected from ankylosing spondylitis patients.

What the study reported, not specific to this receptor: The disease-linked clones had a CD8+ phenotype and were found at relatively low frequencies in peripheral blood. Some TCR beta motif variants had previously been reported in synovial fluid and blood of reactive arthritis patients, which suggested common disease-initiation mechanisms. Significant enrichment of the disease-linked clones was reported in matched synovial fluid samples from ankylosing spondylitis patients. A TCR beta motif made up of roughly eight highly homologous amino acid variants appeared to be characteristic of blood from ankylosing spondylitis patients.

As to this clonotype: Its antigen is unknown. Base quality data are lacking; no much larger clone is found one base away.

TCRdb records Illumina HiSeq 2500 as the sequencer. Quantitative 5'-RACE with molecular barcodes was used to prepare TCR beta libraries. Under the source paper's analysis protocol: A new computational method, built on a probabilistic model of VDJ rearrangement, was used to identify disease-linked TCR variants. TCRdb trimmed public reads at Q25 via fastp, called clones via MiXCR and kept in-frame beta chains. A single entry per CDR3 protein holds the most common genes and DNA from its merged rows. TCRdb assigned the V and J calls; the authors' analysis was not used. The sample records some 220,000 distinct CDR3 sequences, about 10% of which are singletons. Of the sample, roughly 2.5% falls within the top ten clones. Per the germline V gene (reference sequence), LGHDT is the CDR1 and YNNKEL is the CDR2. The trim is 3 bases for V and 6 bases for J, with a gap of 14 bases between the germline ends. The CDR3 runs 15 amino acids, cysteine and phenylalanine included. The sequence is cut down to CDR3 DNA, 45 bases in frame from base 1.

The chain is encoded by TRBV3-1 joined to TRBJ2-2; TRBD1 is perhaps the D gene, given 8 matching bases. The TCR comes from a male donor with ankylosing spondylitis or in good health (not recorded which). Sequencing input: blood, either unsorted or a sorted T cell fraction (not recorded which). The DNA sequence is as follows: TGTGCCAGCAGCCACCGACAGGGGAGGGCCGGGGAGCTGTTTTTT. The encoded protein is CASSHRQGRAGELFF.